This T cell receptor (beta chain) is drawn from a study of beta chain features in type 1 diabetes. Study results and caveats: The naive, central memory and Treg TCRB repertoires showed an apparent similarity that was greater among patients than among healthy donors.

All of the isolated RNA was reverse transcribed, so expressed TCRB transcripts were sequenced. The read count averaged roughly 4 million across naive, central memory and regulatory T cell samples. Generated by immunoSEQ multiplex PCR, the TCRdb table keeps only in-frame clones and is missing some. This table has some 500,000 clones, about an eighth appearing once. Notes on this clone: Antigen specificity is unknown.

V shed 0 bases, J shed 7 bases, and the junction held 12 bases outside the gene matches. The CDR3 contains 17 residues. Germline loops: CDR1 SGHTA, CDR2 FQGNSA. Sorted CD4+ subsets: naive, central memory, regulatory, stem cell-like memory (CD45RO/CCR7/CD25/CD127/CD95/CD27 panel). The V gene is TRBV7-2, the J gene TRBJ2-5, with 9 bases identical to TRBD2. The sequenced sample consisted of naive CD4+ T cells from blood. The clonotype comes from a woman younger than 30 in good health. CDR3 loop: CASSLALAGLDLVTQYF. The CDR3 bases are TGTGCCAGCAGCTTAGCGCTAGCGGGACTAGATTTGGTGACCCAGTACTTC. The variable domain in full, completed from reference TRBV7-2 and TRBJ2-5, reads GAGVSQSPSNKVTEKGKDVELRCDPISGHTALYWYRQSLGQGLEFLIYFQGNSAPDKSGLPSDRFSAERTGGSVSTLTIQRTQQEDSAVYLCASSLALAGLDLVTQYFGPGTRLLVL.